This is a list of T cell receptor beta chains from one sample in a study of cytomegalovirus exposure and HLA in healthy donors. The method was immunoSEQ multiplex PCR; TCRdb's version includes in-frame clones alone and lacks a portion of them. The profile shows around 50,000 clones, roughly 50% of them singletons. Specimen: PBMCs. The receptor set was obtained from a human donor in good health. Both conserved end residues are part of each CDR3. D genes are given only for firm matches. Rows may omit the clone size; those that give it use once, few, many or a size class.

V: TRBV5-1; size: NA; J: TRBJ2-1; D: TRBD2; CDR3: CASSGGGTYYNEQFF; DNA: TGCGCCAGCAGCGGCGGGGGTACCTACTACAATGAGCAGTTCTTC
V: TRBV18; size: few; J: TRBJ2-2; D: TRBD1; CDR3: CASSPTRDSLLFF; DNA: TGTGCCAGCTCACCAACCCGGGACAGCCTCCTGTTTTTT
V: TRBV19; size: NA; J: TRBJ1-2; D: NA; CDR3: CASSMIRVTRNYGYTF; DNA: TGTGCCAGTAGTATGATCAGGGTAACACGGAACTATGGCTACACCTTC
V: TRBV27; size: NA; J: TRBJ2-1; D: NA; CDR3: CASSHIQGELYNEQFF; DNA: TGTGCCAGCAGTCACATACAGGGAGAGTTGTACAATGAGCAGTTCTTC
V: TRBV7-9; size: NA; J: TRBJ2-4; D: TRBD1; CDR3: CASSLGQGTVENIQYF; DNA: TGTGCCAGCAGCTTAGGACAGGGGACGGTTGAAAACATTCAGTACTTC
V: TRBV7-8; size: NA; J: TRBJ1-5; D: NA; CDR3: CASSLSRSFSNQPQHF; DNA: TGTGCCAGCAGCTTATCGCGTAGCTTTAGCAATCAGCCCCAGCATTTT
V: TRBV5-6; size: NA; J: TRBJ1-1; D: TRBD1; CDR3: CASSSPWGLTGVNTEAFF; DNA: TGTGCCAGCAGCTCCCCGTGGGGCCTAACAGGGGTGAACACTGAAGCTTTCTTT
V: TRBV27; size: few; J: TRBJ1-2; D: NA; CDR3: CASSPMRAVYGYTF; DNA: TGTGCCAGCAGTCCAATGCGGGCGGTTTATGGCTACACCTTC
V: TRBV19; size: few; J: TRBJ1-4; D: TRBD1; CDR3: CASSNRDRGLAEKLFF; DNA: TGTGCCAGTAGTAATCGTGACAGGGGATTGGCTGAAAAACTGTTTTTT
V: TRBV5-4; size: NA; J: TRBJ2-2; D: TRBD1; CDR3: CASSLIPQGGAGELFF; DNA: TGTGCCAGCAGCTTGATCCCACAGGGGGGAGCCGGGGAGCTGTTTTTT
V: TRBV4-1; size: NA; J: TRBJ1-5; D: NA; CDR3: CASSQSSQGSSGNQPQHF; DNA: TGCGCCAGCAGCCAATCGTCGCAGGGAAGTAGTGGCAATCAGCCCCAGCATTTT
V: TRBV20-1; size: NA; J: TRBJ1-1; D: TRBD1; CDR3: CSAGQGTEAFF; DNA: TGCAGTGCTGGACAGGGGACTGAAGCTTTCTTT